The 32 T cell receptor beta chains reported below all come from one sample, sequenced in a study of cytomegalovirus exposure and HLA in healthy donors. Primers for the PCR totalled 60 Vbeta and 13 Jbeta. Assay used: immunoSEQ multiplex PCR; TCRdb lists only in-frame clones, some missing. The table shows about 110,000 clones, with 65% to 80% occurring only once. The sequenced material came from PBMCs. The receptors here all came from a woman aged 55-70 years in good health and CMV-seropositive.

This chain links TRBV6-5 with TRBJ2-1; D unresolved. The germline CDR1 and CDR2 sequences are MNHEY and SVGAGI. This CDR3 contains 14 residues. Trimming shortened V by 3 bases and J by 1 base, and 7 bases separated the two germline ends. The CDR3 nucleotides are TGTGCCAGCAGTTATGAAACATCCTACAATGAGCAGTTCTTC. Residues: CASSYETSYNEQFF.

The J gene is TRBJ1-2, the V gene TRBV13; the match to TRBD1 covers 9 bases. Trimming took 1 base from V and 4 from J; bases not matched to a gene: 4. Germline CDR1 PRHDT, CDR2 FYEKMQ (reference sequence). CDR3 size: 15 residues. The CDR3 protein is CASSLAGQGFYGYTF. The CDR3 nucleotides read TGTGCCAGCAGCTTAGCGGGACAGGGATTCTATGGCTACACCTTC. The whole variable domain, filled in from reference TRBV13 and TRBJ1-2, reads AAGVIQSPRHLIKEKRETATLKCYPIPRHDTVYWYQQGPGQDPQFLISFYEKMQSDKGSIPDRFSAQQFSDYHSELNMSSLELGDSALYFCASSLAGQGFYGYTFGSGTRLTVV.

The CDR3 sequence is CASSIQGMTNYGYTF. The CDR3 bases are TGTGCCAGTAGTATACAGGGGATGACTAACTATGGCTACACCTTC. The J gene is TRBJ1-2, the V gene TRBV19; a weak D match, TRBD1 (6 bases). The CDR3 spans 15 residues. V gave up 2 bases and J gave up 0 bases, with 10 bases separating them. CDR1 and CDR2 from the germline V gene are LNHDA and SQIVND (reference sequence).

The genes are TRBV7-6 and TRBJ2-7; maybe TRBD2 (6 bases). Trimming removed 7 bases from V and 4 bases from J, with 14 bases in between. Looked up from germline, CDR1 is SGHVS and CDR2 is FNYEAQ. This CDR3 region has 13 residues. The CDR3 is CASMGPGGYEQYF. The CDR3 DNA sequence: TGTGCCAGCATGGGCCCCGGGGGATACGAGCAGTACTTC.

V and J are TRBV7-6 and TRBJ2-3, with D maybe TRBD2 (6 bases). CDR1 and CDR2 (germline): SGHVS, FNYEAQ. V lost 4 bases to trimming and J lost 1 base, with 9 bases between them. The CDR3 consists of 14 residues. CDR3 residues: CASSSRLGTDTQYF. CDR3 coding DNA: TGTGCCAGCAGCTCCAGACTAGGCACAGATACGCAGTATTTT.

The V gene is TRBV7-6, the J gene TRBJ2-7, with TRBD2 matching 7 bases. Germline CDR1 and CDR2: SGHVS and FNYEAQ. The CDR3 has 15 amino acids. After removal of 5 bases from V and 2 bases from J, the junction contained 9 bases not matched to a gene. The DNA for the CDR3 is TGTGCCAGCAGCCCCTATCCCAGCGGGGCCTACGAGCAGTACTTC. Translated: CASSPYPSGAYEQYF.

The sample holds one count of this clone. The genes are TRBV2 and TRBJ1-2; the match to TRBD1 covers 7 bases. V lost 4 bases to trimming and J lost 3 bases; unmatched junction nucleotides: 8. The CDR3 is 15 amino acids. The germline CDR1 and CDR2 sequences are SNHLY and FYNNEI. This CDR3 is CASSGNRGGDYGYTF. CDR3 nucleotide sequence: TGTGCCAGCAGTGGGAACAGGGGCGGCGACTATGGCTACACCTTC.

The chain uses TRBV14 and TRBJ2-1; TRBD2 matches at 8 bases. Trimming removed 4 bases from V and 7 bases from J; junction bases left unmatched: 12. The CDR3 is 16 residues long. CDR1 and CDR2 (germline): SGHDN, FVKESK. The CDR3 DNA reads TGTGCCAGCAGCCGGGGGGCCGGGAGGGCTGGAAATGAGCAGTTCTTC. Its protein is CASSRGAGRAGNEQFF. The full variable domain, completed using reference TRBV14 and TRBJ2-1, is EAGVTQFPSHSVIEKGQTVTLRCDPISGHDNLYWYRRVMGKEIKFLLHFVKESKQDESGMPNNRFLAERTGGTYSTLKVQPAELEDSGVYFCASSRGAGRAGNEQFFGPGTRLTVL.

In DNA, the CDR3 is TGTGCCAGCAGCTACCAGTACAATGAGCAGTTCTTC. Its translation is CASSYQYNEQFF. The J gene is TRBJ2-1, the V gene TRBV7-6; D not resolved. The germline V gene encodes CDR1 SGHVS and CDR2 FNYEAQ. Trimming pared 4 bases from V and 4 bases from J, leaving 5 bases between. This CDR3 is 12 amino acids long.

This clone was recorded a few times. This chain uses TRBV28 with TRBJ2-4, with D possibly being TRBD2 (6 bases). The germline V and J ends were trimmed by 5 bases and 0 bases, with 14 bases remaining between them. Per the germline V gene, CDR1 is MDHEN and CDR2 is SYDVKM. CDR3 length: 16 residues. The CDR3 loop is CASSIWRALAKNIQYF. CDR3 nucleotides: TGTGCCAGCAGTATCTGGAGGGCCCTAGCCAAAAACATTCAGTACTTC.

In its sample, this clone was seen a few times. The CDR3 region has the DNA TGTGCCAGCAGTTTCGACAGGGAACCAACTAGCGGGAGGCCGTCCTACGAGCAGTACTTC. Protein: CASSFDREPTSGRPSYEQYF. The chain couples TRBV28 to TRBJ2-7; 12 nucleotides align to TRBD2. V lost 3 bases, J lost 1 base, and 16 bases stayed unmatched. Germline CDR1 MDHEN, CDR2 SYDVKM. The CDR3 consists of 20 residues.

The rearrangement links TRBV19 to TRBJ2-1; 10 bases are shared with TRBD1. J gave up 4 bases and V 7 bases, and 10 bases lay outside the gene matches. This CDR3 region has 16 residues. Looked up from germline, CDR1 is LNHDA and CDR2 is SQIVND (reference sequence). CDR3 bases: TGTGCCAGTAACCCGACAGGGGGCGTGGTGTACAATGAGCAGTTCTTC. Translation gives CASNPTGGVVYNEQFF.

The chain carries TRBV13 and TRBJ2-7; 13 nucleotides match TRBD2. J gave up 10 bases and V 6 bases, and 9 bases lay outside the gene matches. This CDR3 is built from 14 residues. Germline CDR1 is PRHDT and CDR2 is FYEKMQ (reference sequence). The CDR3 nucleotides are TGTGCCAGCAGGCTTTCCGGGACTAGCGGGAAACAGTACTTC. Protein: CASRLSGTSGKQYF.

The CDR3 DNA reads TGTGCCAGCAGACCGGTATCGGACAACAACTATGGCTACACCTTC. It translates to CASRPVSDNNYGYTF. J is TRBJ1-2 and V is TRBV7-9; D might be TRBD1 (5 bases). Trimming stripped 6 bases from V and 2 bases from J, with 16 bases between. The CDR3 totals 15 residues. CDR1 and CDR2 from the germline V gene are SEHNR and FQNEAQ (reference sequence).

This rearrangement joins TRBV5-1 to TRBJ2-3; D is unclear. Looked up from germline, CDR1 is SGHRS and CDR2 is YFSETQ. V was trimmed by 1 base and J by 0 bases, leaving 6 bases between them. The CDR3 consists of 14 residues. This CDR3 reads CASSLFTSTDTQYF. CDR3 bases: TGCGCCAGCAGCTTGTTTACTAGCACAGATACGCAGTATTTT.

This clone showed up just a few times. The rearrangement joins TRBV2 to TRBJ1-4; D not resolved. The germline V and J ends were trimmed by 5 bases and 0 bases, with 4 bases remaining between them. The length of the CDR3 is 13 residues. Per germline, CDR1 SNHLY and CDR2 FYNNEI. The CDR3 protein is CASSPATNEKLFF. CDR3 in DNA: TGTGCCAGCAGTCCCGCAACTAATGAAAAACTGTTTTTT.

The chain links TRBV6-5 to TRBJ2-7; perhaps TRBD1 as D (5 bases). The V gene's germline CDR1 is MNHEY and CDR2 SVGAGI. This CDR3 region has 15 residues. Trimming removed 6 bases from V and 2 bases from J, with 17 bases in between. Here the CDR3 DNA reads TGTGCCAGCAGCAGGGTGGCCTTTACAACCTACGAGCAGTACTTC. Its protein product is CASSRVAFTTYEQYF.

The CDR3 DNA sequence: TGTGCCAGCAGCTTCACCGGGACTACAACCTCCTACGAGCAGTACTTC. Translated: CASSFTGTTTSYEQYF. The chain employs TRBV7-6 and TRBJ2-7; TRBD2 aligns across 7 bases. The CDR3 contains 16 residues. V trimming: 3 bases; J trimming: 0 bases; junction bases outside the gene matches: 8. Germline V gene lookup returns CDR1 SGHVS and CDR2 FNYEAQ.

In this sample, this clone turned up once. The chain is built from TRBV30 and TRBJ2-7; the D gene is possibly TRBD1 (6 bases). This CDR3 is built from 11 residues. Trimming left V 1 base short and J 7 bases short, with 8 bases between. Looked up from germline, CDR1 is GTSNPN and CDR2 is SVGIG (reference sequence). Here the CDR3 reads CAWSGGREQYF. The CDR3 DNA follows: TGTGCCTGGAGTGGGGGGCGGGAGCAGTACTTC. Combining the CDR3 with reference TRBV30 and TRBJ2-7 gives the whole variable domain SQTIHQWPATLVQPVGSPLSLECTVEGTSNPNLYWYRQAAGRGLQLLFYSVGIGQISSEVPQNLSASRPQDRQFILSSKKLLLSDSGFYLCAWSGGREQYFGPGTRLTVT.

V gene TRBV19 combines with J gene TRBJ2-5; possibly TRBD2 for D (6 bases). The V end was cut by 10 bases, the J end by 13 bases, with 22 bases between. Germline CDR1 LNHDA, CDR2 SQIVND (reference sequence). This CDR3 contains 12 residues. The CDR3 coding sequence is TGTGCCACCGGGCTAGGAGGGGAAGCGTCGTACTTC. Translating it yields CATGLGGEASYF.

The J gene is TRBJ2-7, the V gene TRBV19; D possibly corresponds to TRBD2 (5 bases). The germline V and J ends were trimmed by 5 bases and 0 bases, with 11 bases remaining between them. CDR1 is LNHDA, CDR2 SQIVND, per germline (reference sequence). The CDR3 runs to 14 residues. CDR3 loop: CASSPRDPSYEQYF. CDR3 bases: TGTGCCAGTAGTCCGAGGGATCCCTCCTACGAGCAGTACTTC. The entire variable domain, with the rest obtained from reference TRBV19 and TRBJ2-7, is as follows: DGGITQSPKYLFRKEGQNVTLSCEQNLNHDAMYWYRQDPGQGLRLIYYSQIVNDFQKGDIAEGYSVSREKKESFPLTVTSAQKNPTAFYLCASSPRDPSYEQYFGPGTRLTVT.

The chain carries TRBV28 and TRBJ2-1, with 10 positions matching TRBD2. V shed 4 bases, J shed 7 bases, and the junction held 4 bases outside the gene matches. The CDR3 totals 14 residues. Germline loops: CDR1 MDHEN, CDR2 SYDVKM. The CDR3 protein is CASSSLAGTNEQFF. DNA for the CDR3: TGTGCCAGCAGTTCACTAGCGGGGACTAATGAGCAGTTCTTC.

V is TRBV4-1 and J is TRBJ2-5; possible D gene TRBD2, 6 bases. The J call may not be correct, given that the DNA end is closer to TRBJ2-7. Germline CDR1 and CDR2: MGHRA and YSYEKL. The CDR3 has 15 amino acids. CDR3 nucleotides: TGCGCCAGCAGCCAAGTAACTAGCCGCTCCTACGAGCAGTACTTC. Translating gives CASSQVTSRSYEQYF.

Written as DNA, the CDR3 is TGTGCCAGCAGCTTAGGGACTTACAATGAGCAGTTCTTC. Its translation: CASSLGTYNEQFF. The genes are TRBV11-3 and TRBJ2-1, with a weak D call TRBD2 (5 bases). Trimming took 1 base from V and 4 from J, leaving 5 bases between them. CDR1 is SGHNT, CDR2 YENEEA, per germline. The CDR3 sequence is 13 residues long.

The chain couples TRBV6-5 to TRBJ2-5, with 7 bases lining up with TRBD1. After removal of 6 bases from V and 5 bases from J, the junction contained 6 bases not matched to a gene. Germline loops: CDR1 MNHEY, CDR2 SVGAGI. The CDR3 sequence is 13 residues long. In DNA form, the CDR3 reads TGTGCCAGCAGCCCCAGGGGGTCGGAGACCCAGTACTTC. It encodes CASSPRGSETQYF.

The chain is built from TRBV6-1 and TRBJ1-2, with 8 bases identical to TRBD1. The CDR3 runs to 13 residues. J gave up 4 bases and V 8 bases, and 6 bases lay outside the gene matches. CDR1 and CDR2 (germline): MNHNS, SASEGT. In DNA form, the CDR3 reads TGTGCCAGCGGGGGACAGGCCGTCTATGGCTACACCTTC. The encoded protein is CASGGQAVYGYTF.

The genes are TRBV6-6 and TRBJ2-1; possible D gene TRBD2, 5 bases. There are 16 residues in the CDR3. Germline V lookup: CDR1 MNHNY, CDR2 SVGAGI (reference sequence). V lost 0 bases, J lost 7 bases, and 16 bases lay in between. The CDR3 region is CASSYSAGLARNEQFF. In DNA, the CDR3 is TGTGCCAGCAGTTACTCGGCAGGCCTAGCCCGGAATGAGCAGTTCTTC.

The chain recombines TRBV2 with TRBJ2-7, with 10 bases identical to TRBD2. CDR1 is SNHLY, CDR2 FYNNEI, per germline. Unmatched junction bases numbered 6, after V lost 7 bases and J lost 3 bases. The CDR3 runs to 14 residues. CDR3 in amino acids: CASKLGLAVYEQYF. CDR3 coding DNA: TGTGCCAGCAAGTTAGGACTAGCGGTCTACGAGCAGTACTTC.

CDR3 in DNA: TGTGCCAGCCGGTTGCCCCAAGAGACCCAGTACTTC. It yields the protein CASRLPQETQYF. The chain has TRBV6-6 and TRBJ2-5; D gene unclear. CDR3 length: 12 amino acids. The germline V gene encodes CDR1 MNHNY and CDR2 SVGAGI (reference sequence). Trimming removed 8 bases from V and 1 base from J, with 8 bases in between.

The V gene is TRBV19, the J gene TRBJ2-1, with 7 bases that match TRBD2. The CDR3 spans 15 residues. With V trimmed by 3 bases and J by 3 bases, 5 bases remained unmatched. CDR1 is LNHDA, CDR2 SQIVND, per germline (reference sequence). The CDR3 spells CASSIASGYYNEQFF. CDR3 DNA sequence: TGTGCCAGTAGTATCGCTAGCGGCTACTACAATGAGCAGTTCTTC.

This CDR3 reads CASTSGQGVQPQHF. DNA for the CDR3: TGTGCCAGCACCTCAGGACAGGGGGTGCAGCCCCAGCATTTT. The rearrangement joins TRBV6-5 to TRBJ1-5, with 10 bases fitting TRBD1. CDR1 is MNHEY and CDR2 is SVGAGI in the germline V gene. The CDR3 covers 14 residues. Trimming at V came to 7 bases and at J to 7 bases, leaving 7 bases not matched to a gene.

This clone occurred once. J is TRBJ1-2 and V is TRBV5-1, with TRBD1 identical over 10 bases. CDR3 size: 15 residues. Trimming at V came to 7 bases and at J to 7 bases, leaving 13 bases not matched to a gene. The germline gives CDR1 SGHRS, CDR2 YFSETQ. The CDR3, as DNA: TGCGCCAGCGTCGAACCGGGACAGGGGACCCGTGGCTACACCTTC. Amino acid sequence: CASVEPGQGTRGYTF.